This T cell receptor beta chain was recovered during a study of metastatic and nonmetastatic thyroid tumors. Study details: Malignant thyroid and benign thyroid patients provided blood and tumor or nodule tissue whose repertoires were compared.

This clone was detected ten times or more. The antigen remains unidentified. Points from the study as a whole: Benign nodules reportedly had significantly lower TCR beta diversity than malignant thyroid tumors in blood and tumor.

There were no patients who had received any treatment before thyroid surgery. Original processing methods: In papillary thyroid cancer, a distant-metastasis classifier was built using CDR3 differences across clinicopathological groups. TCRdb re-clonotyped the PCR reads through MiXCR. TCRdb, not the authors, supplied the V and J calls. This table holds about 27,000 clones, over 12% found once. The sequenced sample consisted of blood. This TCR was recovered from a male donor with papillary thyroid cancer or a benign thyroid nodule (not recorded which). Some clones in this sample may be carry-over from other donors' samples.

The CDR3 DNA sequence: TGTGCCAGCTCACCACCGGATTCCACCTACGAGCAGTACTTC. This codes for CASSPPDSTYEQYF. V is TRBV18 and J is TRBJ2-7; no reliable D call. CDR3 length: 14 residues. Germline V CDR1 and CDR2: KGHSH, LQKENI. V was clipped by 0 bases and J by 2 bases, with 8 bases between them.